The 9 T cell receptor beta chains listed next were all sequenced from one sample in a study of blood T cell repertoires in COVID-19. Clones were read by immunoSEQ multiplex PCR, and TCRdb kept only the in-frame ones, dropping some. The sample lists 160,000 or so clones; approximately 80% were seen once. What was sequenced was peripheral blood. The receptors shown here come from a human donor in a cohort sampled during active COVID-19.

The V gene is TRBV24-1, the J gene TRBJ2-1; 11 nucleotides match TRBD2. Germline loops: CDR1 KGHDR, CDR2 SFDVKD. J gave up 4 bases and V 4 bases, and 5 bases lay outside the gene matches. The CDR3 is 16 amino acids. The CDR3 sequence is CATSEDTSGSYNEQFF. The DNA of the CDR3 is TGTGCCACCAGTGAAGACACTAGCGGGAGTTACAATGAGCAGTTCTTC.

The chain uses TRBV5-1 and TRBJ2-7, with D perhaps matching TRBD2 (6 bases). The CDR3 contains 14 residues. V lost 2 bases and J 3 bases, leaving 12 bases between the germline ends. From germline, CDR1 is SGHRS and CDR2 YFSETQ. The DNA for the CDR3 is TGCGCCAGCAGCTTTGGAGGGCGGAGCTACGAGCAGTACTTC. It translates to CASSFGGRSYEQYF.

The CDR3 spells CASSPRTSGGAQETQYF. The CDR3 nucleotides read TGTGCCAGCAGCCCTAGGACTAGCGGGGGGGCCCAAGAGACCCAGTACTTC. J is TRBJ2-5 and V is TRBV5-4; 15 bases fit TRBD2. After removal of 4 bases from V and 1 base from J, the junction contained 5 bases not matched to a gene. The germline V gene has CDR1 SGHNT and CDR2 YYREEE (reference sequence). This CDR3 is 17 amino acids long. The variable domain in full, with the rest retrieved from reference TRBV5-4 and TRBJ2-5, is ETGVTQSPTHLIKTRGQQVTLRCSSQSGHNTVSWYQQALGQGPQFIFQYYREEENGRGNFPPRFSGLQFPNYSSELNVNALELDDSALYLCASSPRTSGGAQETQYFGPGTRLLVL.

The chain joins TRBV18 to TRBJ2-7, with D perhaps matching TRBD1 (6 bases). Germline V gene lookup returns CDR1 KGHSH and CDR2 LQKENI. The CDR3 has 13 amino acids. Trimming stripped 2 bases from V and 4 bases from J, with 9 bases between. CDR3 sequence: CASSPRTAYEQYF. CDR3 nucleotide sequence: TGTGCCAGCTCACCAAGGACAGCATACGAGCAGTACTTC.

The J gene is TRBJ2-2, the V gene TRBV9, with 9 nucleotides matching TRBD1. Germline assignment: CDR1 SGDLS and CDR2 YYNGEE. With 4 bases clipped from V and 5 bases from J, the junction kept 6 bases outside the gene matches. The CDR3 totals 15 residues. The CDR3 bases are TGTGCCAGCAGCCGGACAGGGGCGTATACCGGGGAGCTGTTTTTT. Translation gives CASSRTGAYTGELFF.

The chain combines TRBV18 with TRBJ1-4, with 7 bases matching TRBD1. This CDR3 comprises 15 residues. Germline CDR1 and CDR2: KGHSH and LQKENI. Trimming cost V 0 bases and J 7 bases; bases outside gene matches: 5. The CDR3 here is CASSPPGQSGEKLFF. CDR3 bases: TGTGCCAGCTCACCACCGGGACAGTCAGGTGAAAAACTGTTTTTT. The full variable domain, with the rest looked up from reference TRBV18 and TRBJ1-4, is NAGVMQNPRHLVRRRGQEARLRCSPMKGHSHVYWYRQLPEEGLKFMVYLQKENIIDESGMPKERFSAEFPKEGPSILRIQQVVRGDSAAYFCASSPPGQSGEKLFFGSGTQLSVL.

The table lists this clone with a count of one. This rearrangement joins TRBV9 to TRBJ2-7; 7 bases match TRBD1. V was pared by 4 bases and J by 0 bases, with 4 bases of the junction left unmatched. This CDR3 contains 14 residues. Germline CDR1 is SGDLS and CDR2 is YYNGEE. The CDR3 here is CASSSGQSSYEQYF. The CDR3, as DNA: TGTGCCAGCAGCTCGGGACAGAGCTCCTACGAGCAGTACTTC.

The DNA of the CDR3 is TGTGCCAGTAGTCCTCTGGGGCAGGGTAACGAGCAGTACTTC. Amino acid sequence: CASSPLGQGNEQYF. The genes are TRBV19 and TRBJ2-7; maybe TRBD1 (5 bases). The CDR3 has 14 amino acids. Trimming stripped 5 bases from V and 5 bases from J, with 16 bases between. Germline CDR1 and CDR2: LNHDA and SQIVND (reference sequence).

This chain uses TRBV25-1 with TRBJ1-6, with D possibly matching TRBD1 (6 bases). The CDR3 length is 15 residues. Germline-derived CDR1 and CDR2 are MGHDK and SYGVNS. The ends were cut back, 4 bases at V and 8 bases at J, with 15 bases in the middle. The CDR3 protein is CASSALQGAYSPLHF. DNA for the CDR3: TGTGCCAGCAGTGCCCTACAGGGAGCTTATTCACCCCTCCACTTT. Full variable domain (missing parts from reference TRBV25-1 and TRBJ1-6): EADIYQTPRYLVIGTGKKITLECSQTMGHDKMYWYQQDPGMELHLIHYSYGVNSTEKGDLSSESTVSRIRTEHFPLTLESARPSHTSQYLCASSALQGAYSPLHFGNGTRLTVT.